The clone carrying this TCR beta chain showed up just once. Sequencing used immunoSEQ multiplex PCR; TCRdb keeps in-frame clones, though not all of them. The table lists tens of thousands of clones, about three quarters of them singletons. Single viable CD3+CD4+CD8-CD45RO+ cells were sorted as the memory CD4+ T cells. Serum IgG to CMV pp150, pp28, p38 and p52 defined serostatus. The sample is drawn from a study of memory CD4+ T cells and cytomegalovirus serostatus. The sample was memory CD4+ T cells from blood. This clonotype originated in an adult in good health and CMV-seropositive.

The CDR3 DNA sequence: TGTGCCAGCTCACCGCGAAACTACCAAGAGACCCAGTACTTC. Translated, it gives CASSPRNYQETQYF. The V call is TRBV18, the J call TRBJ2-5; D remains ambiguous. V lost 3 bases and J 0 bases, leaving 8 bases between the germline ends. There are 14 residues in the CDR3. Germline V CDR1 and CDR2: KGHSH, LQKENI.